The next 9 T cell receptor beta chains were all read from a single sample in a study of monozygotic twins with inflammatory bowel disease. TCRdb re-called the 5' RACE reads and shows each CDR3 protein once, DNA omitted. Recorded for this sample: about 140,000 distinct CDR3 sequences. The sequenced material came from blood. These receptors all come from a human donor with ulcerative colitis or Crohn's disease, or a healthy co-twin of an affected twin (not recorded which).

The V gene is TRBV20-1, the J gene TRBJ2-3; as DNA is missing, the TRBD1 call by TCRdb cannot be tested. This CDR3 has 15 amino acids. Per germline, CDR1 DFQATT and CDR2 SNEGSKA (reference sequence). The CDR3 reads CSARDPAISTDTQYF.

The chain employs TRBV30 and TRBJ1-4; TCRdb reports TRBD1, a call that lacks DNA to check it against. This CDR3 region has 14 residues. Germline CDR1 is GTSNPN and CDR2 is SVGIG (reference sequence). This chain's CDR3 is CAWRAGQAGGKLFF.

The chain carries TRBV18 and TRBJ2-7; TCRdb proposes TRBD1, but this gene call is untestable without DNA. This CDR3 has 14 residues. CDR1 and CDR2 from the germline V gene are KGHSH and LQKENI. The CDR3 protein is CASSRPGQTYEQYF.

The V call is TRBV5-1, the J call TRBJ2-7; lacking DNA, the TRBD1 call made by TCRdb goes unchecked. The CDR3 is 17 residues long. The germline gives CDR1 SGHRS, CDR2 YFSETQ. CDR3: CASSFMDLGTGFNEQYF.

CDR3 sequence: CASSVGGRAGYTF. This chain uses TRBV2 with TRBJ1-2; the D gene TCRdb calls, TRBD1, cannot be checked with no DNA. The CDR3 consists of 13 residues. The germline gives CDR1 SNHLY, CDR2 FYNNEI.

The chain combines TRBV7-9 with TRBJ2-5. This CDR3 spans 14 amino acids. Per germline, CDR1 SEHNR and CDR2 FQNEAQ (reference sequence). The CDR3 reads CASSFGLAGETQYF.

The chain uses TRBV6-5 and TRBJ2-7; TCRdb designates TRBD2, a call that cannot be tested without DNA. This CDR3 region has 14 residues. Germline V gene lookup returns CDR1 MNHEY and CDR2 SVGAGI. The chain's CDR3 is CASSSLAGSLEQYF.

This sequence joins TRBV4-2 and TRBJ1-5; TCRdb lists TRBD1, though no DNA is available to test this call. The CDR3 is made up of 15 amino acids. Germline V gene data show CDR1 as LGHNA and CDR2 as YNFKEQ. The CDR3 region is CASSQDPGAHQPQHF.

The genes are TRBV18 and TRBJ2-5; TCRdb designates TRBD1, a call that cannot be tested without DNA. The CDR3 is 13 amino acids. Germline V gives CDR1 KGHSH, CDR2 LQKENI. CDR3 amino acids: CASSPNTPETQYF.